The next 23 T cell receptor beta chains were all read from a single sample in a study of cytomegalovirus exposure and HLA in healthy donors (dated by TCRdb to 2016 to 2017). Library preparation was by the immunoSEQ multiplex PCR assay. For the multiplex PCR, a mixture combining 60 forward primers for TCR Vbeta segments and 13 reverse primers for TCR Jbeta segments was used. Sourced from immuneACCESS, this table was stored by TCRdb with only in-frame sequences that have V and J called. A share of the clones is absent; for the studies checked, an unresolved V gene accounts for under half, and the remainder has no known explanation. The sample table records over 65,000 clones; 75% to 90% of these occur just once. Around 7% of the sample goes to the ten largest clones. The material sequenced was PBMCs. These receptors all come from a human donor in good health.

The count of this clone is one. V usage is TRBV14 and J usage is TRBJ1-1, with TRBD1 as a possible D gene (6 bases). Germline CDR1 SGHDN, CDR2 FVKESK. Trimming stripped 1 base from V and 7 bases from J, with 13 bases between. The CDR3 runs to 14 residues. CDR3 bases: TGTGCCAGCAGCCAAGTAGGGGGTGCCTTTGAAGCTTTCTTT. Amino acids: CASSQVGGAFEAFF.

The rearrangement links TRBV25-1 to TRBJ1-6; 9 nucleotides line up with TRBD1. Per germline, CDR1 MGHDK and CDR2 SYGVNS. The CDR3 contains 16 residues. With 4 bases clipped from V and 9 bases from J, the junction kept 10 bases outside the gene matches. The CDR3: CASSGFPGTGLSPLHF. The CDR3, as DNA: TGTGCCAGCAGTGGGTTTCCCGGGACAGGGCTTTCACCCCTCCACTTT.

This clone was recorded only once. The CDR3 DNA reads as TGCGCCAGCAGCTTTGGACAGGGGCTGGGCGGGGAGCTGTTTTTT. It codes for CASSFGQGLGGELFF. The chain is built from TRBV5-1 and TRBJ2-2, with TRBD1 identical over 9 bases. The CDR3 is 15 amino acids. With 2 bases clipped from V and 7 bases from J, the junction kept 6 bases outside the gene matches. The germline CDR1 and CDR2 sequences are SGHRS and YFSETQ.

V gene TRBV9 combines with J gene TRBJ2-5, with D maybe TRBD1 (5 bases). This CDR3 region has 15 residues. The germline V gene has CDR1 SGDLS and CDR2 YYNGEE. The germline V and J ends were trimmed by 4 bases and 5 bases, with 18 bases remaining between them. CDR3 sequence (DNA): TGTGCCAGCAGCCCGACCCGTTGGGGCCGGGAGACCCAGTACTTC. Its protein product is CASSPTRWGRETQYF.

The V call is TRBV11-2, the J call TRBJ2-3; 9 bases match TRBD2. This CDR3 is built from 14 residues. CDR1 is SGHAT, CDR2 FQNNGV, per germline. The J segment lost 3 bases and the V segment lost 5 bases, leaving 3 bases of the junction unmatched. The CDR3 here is CASSPSGGTDTQYF. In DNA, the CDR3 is TGTGCCAGCAGCCCGAGCGGGGGGACAGATACGCAGTATTTT.

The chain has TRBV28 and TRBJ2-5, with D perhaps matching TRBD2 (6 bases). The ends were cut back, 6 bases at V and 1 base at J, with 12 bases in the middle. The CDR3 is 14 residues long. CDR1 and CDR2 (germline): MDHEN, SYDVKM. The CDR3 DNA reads TGTGCCAGCAGCCTTGGGGGGATCCAAGAGACCCAGTACTTC. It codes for CASSLGGIQETQYF.

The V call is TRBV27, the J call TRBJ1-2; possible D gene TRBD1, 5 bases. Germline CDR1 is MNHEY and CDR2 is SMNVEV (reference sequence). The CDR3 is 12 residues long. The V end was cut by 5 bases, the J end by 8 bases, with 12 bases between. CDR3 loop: CASSIRGEGYTF. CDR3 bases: TGTGCCAGCAGTATAAGGGGTGAGGGCTACACCTTC.

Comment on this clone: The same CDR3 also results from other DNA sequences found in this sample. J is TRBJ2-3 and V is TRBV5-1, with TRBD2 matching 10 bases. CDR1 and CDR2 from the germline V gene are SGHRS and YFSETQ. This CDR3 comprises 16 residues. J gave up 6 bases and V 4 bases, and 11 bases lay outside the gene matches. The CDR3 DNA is TGCGCCAGCAGCCTTCGGACTAGCGGACTCACGGATACGCAGTATTTT. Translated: CASSLRTSGLTDTQYF.

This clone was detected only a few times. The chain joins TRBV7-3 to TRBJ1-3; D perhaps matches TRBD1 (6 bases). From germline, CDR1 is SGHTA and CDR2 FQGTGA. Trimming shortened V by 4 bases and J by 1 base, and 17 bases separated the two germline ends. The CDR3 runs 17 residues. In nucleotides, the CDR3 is TGTGCCAGCAGCTCAGGGGAGGGTGGGGGTTCTGGAAACACCATATATTTT. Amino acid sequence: CASSSGEGGGSGNTIYF.

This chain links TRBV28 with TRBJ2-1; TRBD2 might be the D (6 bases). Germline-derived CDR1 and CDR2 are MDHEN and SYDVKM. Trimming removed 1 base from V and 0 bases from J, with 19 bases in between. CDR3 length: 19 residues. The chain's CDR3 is CASSLFSGVGRSSYNEQFF. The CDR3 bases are TGTGCCAGCAGTTTATTTTCGGGGGTCGGTCGGAGCTCCTACAATGAGCAGTTCTTC.

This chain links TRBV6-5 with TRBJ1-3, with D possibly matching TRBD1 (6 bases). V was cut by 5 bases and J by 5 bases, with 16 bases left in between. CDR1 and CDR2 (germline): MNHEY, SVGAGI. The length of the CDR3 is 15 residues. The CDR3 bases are TGTGCCAGCAGTGGGAACAGGGTCGAGCGAAACACCATATATTTT. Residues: CASSGNRVERNTIYF.

CDR3 loop: CSVGADTQYF. CDR3 nucleotide sequence: TGCAGCGTTGGAGCGGATACGCAGTATTTT. The V gene is TRBV29-1, the J gene TRBJ2-3; D is uncertain. This CDR3 is 10 amino acids long. Trimming stripped 4 bases from V and 6 bases from J, with 5 bases between. The germline CDR1 and CDR2 sequences are SQVTM and ANQGSEA.

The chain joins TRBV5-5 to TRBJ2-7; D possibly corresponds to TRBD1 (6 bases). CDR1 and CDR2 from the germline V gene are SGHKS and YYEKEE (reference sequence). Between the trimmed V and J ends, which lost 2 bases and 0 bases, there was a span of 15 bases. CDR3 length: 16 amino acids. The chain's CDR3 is CASSLQGSDFSYEQYF. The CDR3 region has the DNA TGTGCCAGCAGCTTACAGGGTTCCGATTTCTCCTACGAGCAGTACTTC.

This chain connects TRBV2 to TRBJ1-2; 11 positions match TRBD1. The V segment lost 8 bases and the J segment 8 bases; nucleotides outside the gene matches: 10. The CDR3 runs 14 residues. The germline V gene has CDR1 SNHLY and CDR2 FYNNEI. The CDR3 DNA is TGTGCCAGCGGGAGGACAGGGGGCGGGGACGGCTACACCTTC. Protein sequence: CASGRTGGGDGYTF.

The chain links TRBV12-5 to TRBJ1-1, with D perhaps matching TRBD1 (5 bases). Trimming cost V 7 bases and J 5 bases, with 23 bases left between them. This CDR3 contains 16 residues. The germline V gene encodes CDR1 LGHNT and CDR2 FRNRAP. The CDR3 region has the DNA TGTGCTAGTGCCTCACTCTTCGGGGGAAGTTTAACTGAAGCTTTCTTT. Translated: CASASLFGGSLTEAFF.

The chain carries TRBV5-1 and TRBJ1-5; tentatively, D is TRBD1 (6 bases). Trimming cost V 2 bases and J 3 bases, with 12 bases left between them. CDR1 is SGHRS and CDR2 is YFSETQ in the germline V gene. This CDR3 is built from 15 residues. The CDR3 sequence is CASSFDGQPNQPQHF. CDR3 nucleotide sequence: TGCGCCAGCAGCTTTGACGGACAGCCCAATCAGCCCCAGCATTTT.

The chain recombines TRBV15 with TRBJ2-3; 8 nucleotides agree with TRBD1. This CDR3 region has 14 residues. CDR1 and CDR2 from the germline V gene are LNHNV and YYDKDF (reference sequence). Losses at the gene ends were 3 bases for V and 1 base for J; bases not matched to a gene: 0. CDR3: CATSRTGGTDTQYF. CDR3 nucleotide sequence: TGTGCCACCAGCAGGACAGGGGGCACAGATACGCAGTATTTT.

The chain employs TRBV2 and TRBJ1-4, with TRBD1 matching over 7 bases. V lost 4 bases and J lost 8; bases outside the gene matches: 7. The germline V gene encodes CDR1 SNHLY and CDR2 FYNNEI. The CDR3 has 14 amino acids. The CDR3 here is CASSVRGTKEKLFF. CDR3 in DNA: TGTGCCAGCAGTGTCAGGGGGACCAAGGAAAAACTGTTTTTT.

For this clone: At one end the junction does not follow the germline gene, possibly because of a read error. The CDR3, as DNA: TGTGCTAGCAGCTTAGATTTGCCGCAGGGGGCTTACTATGGCTACCCCTTC. Its protein is CASSLDLPQGAYYGYPF. The gene calls are TRBV7-7 and TRBJ1-2; 8 positions match TRBD1. The CDR3 has 17 residues. Looked up from germline, CDR1 is SSHAT and CDR2 is FNYEAQ (reference sequence).

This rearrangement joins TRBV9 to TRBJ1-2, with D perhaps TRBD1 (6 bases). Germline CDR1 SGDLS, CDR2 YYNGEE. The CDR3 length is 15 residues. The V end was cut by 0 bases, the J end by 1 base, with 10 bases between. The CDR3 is CASSVGRQVNYGYTF. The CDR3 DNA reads TGTGCCAGCAGCGTAGGGCGACAGGTTAACTATGGCTACACCTTC.

CDR3 nucleotide sequence: TGCGCCAGCAGCTTGGTAGCGGGGGGGTTTAATGAGCAGTTCTTC. Translating it yields CASSLVAGGFNEQFF. J is TRBJ2-1 and V is TRBV5-1, with TRBD2 matching 11 bases. V shed 0 bases and J 7 bases; nucleotides not matched to a gene: 3. The CDR3 is 15 amino acids. Germline CDR1 reads SGHRS; CDR2 reads YFSETQ.

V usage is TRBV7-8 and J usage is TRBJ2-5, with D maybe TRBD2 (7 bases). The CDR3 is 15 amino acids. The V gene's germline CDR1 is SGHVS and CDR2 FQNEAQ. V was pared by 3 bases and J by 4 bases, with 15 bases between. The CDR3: CASSFPGGGGETQYF. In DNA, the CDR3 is TGTGCCAGCAGCTTCCCCGGGGGCGGGGGAGAGACCCAGTACTTC. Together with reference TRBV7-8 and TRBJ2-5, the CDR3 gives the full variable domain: GAGVSQSPRYKVAKRGQDVALRCDPISGHVSLFWYQQALGQGPEFLTYFQNEAQLDKSGLPSDRFFAERPEGSVSTLKIQRTQQEDSAVYLCASSFPGGGGETQYFGPGTRLLVL.

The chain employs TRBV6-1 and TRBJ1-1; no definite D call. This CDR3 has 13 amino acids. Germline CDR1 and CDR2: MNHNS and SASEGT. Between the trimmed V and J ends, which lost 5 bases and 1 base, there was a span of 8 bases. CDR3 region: CASSYRGNTEAFF. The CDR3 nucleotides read TGTGCCAGCAGTTATCGGGGGAACACTGAAGCTTTCTTT.